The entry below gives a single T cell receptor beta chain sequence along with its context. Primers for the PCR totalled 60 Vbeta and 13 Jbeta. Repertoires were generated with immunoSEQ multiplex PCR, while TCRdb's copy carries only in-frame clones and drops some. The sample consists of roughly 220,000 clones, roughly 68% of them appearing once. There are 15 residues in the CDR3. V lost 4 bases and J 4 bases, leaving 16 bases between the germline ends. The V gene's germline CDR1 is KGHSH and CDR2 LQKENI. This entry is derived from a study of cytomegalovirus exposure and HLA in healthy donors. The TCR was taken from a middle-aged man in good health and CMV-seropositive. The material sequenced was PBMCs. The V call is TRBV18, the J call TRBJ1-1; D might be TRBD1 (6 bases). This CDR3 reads CASSHTADRGTEAFF. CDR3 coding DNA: TGTGCCAGCTCACACACCGCGGACAGAGGCACTGAAGCTTTCTTT.